This entry describes one T cell receptor (beta chain). Its antigen is unknown. The sample comes from a study of cytomegalovirus exposure and HLA in healthy donors. Study-level information: HLA-typed donors were the source of around 85 million unique TCRs held in an early data release. General study points: The authors enumerated over 150 TCR beta chains as linked to cytomegalovirus.

With 60 Vbeta and 13 Jbeta primers, the PCR was carried out. How the authors handled the data: Later, 80 million or so unique TCR beta chains were counted in an analysis, and 10 million to 12 million of them were shared. TCRdb's copy holds only in-frame clones and misses some; the assay was immunoSEQ multiplex PCR. The DNA gave D and trimming, while V, J and clone size come from that table. The repertoire holds about 150,000 clones, over 60% seen once, with approximately 2.9% in the top ten. The clonotype comes from a woman in her twenties or thirties in good health and CMV-seropositive. Specimen: PBMCs.

CDR3 coding DNA: TGTGCCAGCAGCTTAGGGGGACAGGGAGTTTCACCCCTCCACTTT. It encodes CASSLGGQGVSPLHF. The rearrangement joins TRBV7-6 to TRBJ1-6; 9 bases are shared with TRBD1. CDR1 SGHVS and CDR2 FNYEAQ come from the germline V gene. The V and J ends lost 1 base and 9 bases, in that order; junction bases with no gene match: 4. CDR3 size: 15 residues.